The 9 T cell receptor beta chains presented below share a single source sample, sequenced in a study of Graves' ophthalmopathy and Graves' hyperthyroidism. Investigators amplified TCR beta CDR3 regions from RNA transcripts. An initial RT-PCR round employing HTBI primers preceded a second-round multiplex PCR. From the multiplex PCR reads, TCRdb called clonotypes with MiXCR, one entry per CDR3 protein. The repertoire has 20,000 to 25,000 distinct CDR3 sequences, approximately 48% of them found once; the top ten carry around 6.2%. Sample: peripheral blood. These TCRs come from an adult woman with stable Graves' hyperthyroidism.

Here the CDR3 reads CSASHRGSYEQYF. CDR3 bases: TGCAGTGCTAGTCATCGGGGGTCCTACGAGCAGTACTTC. This rearrangement joins TRBV20-1 to TRBJ2-7; maybe TRBD2 (6 bases). The germline V and J ends were trimmed by 3 bases and 1 base, with 10 bases remaining between them. Germline lookup yields CDR1 DFQATT and CDR2 SNEGSKA (reference sequence). The CDR3 spans 13 residues.

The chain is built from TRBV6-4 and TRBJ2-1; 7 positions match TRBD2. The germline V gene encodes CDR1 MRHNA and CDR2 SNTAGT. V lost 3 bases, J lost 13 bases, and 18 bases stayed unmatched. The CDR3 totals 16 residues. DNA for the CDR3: TGTGCCAGCAGTGAACCGGAACCAGCGGGGCGGCTACCTCAGTTCTTC. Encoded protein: CASSEPEPAGRLPQFF.

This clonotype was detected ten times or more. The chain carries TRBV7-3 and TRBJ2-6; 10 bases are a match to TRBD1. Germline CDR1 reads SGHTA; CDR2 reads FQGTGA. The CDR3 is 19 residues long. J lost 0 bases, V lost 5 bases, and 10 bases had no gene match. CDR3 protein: CASSTPGTGEYSGANVLTF. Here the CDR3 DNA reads TGTGCCAGCAGCACCCCCGGGACAGGGGAATACTCTGGGGCCAACGTCCTGACTTTC.

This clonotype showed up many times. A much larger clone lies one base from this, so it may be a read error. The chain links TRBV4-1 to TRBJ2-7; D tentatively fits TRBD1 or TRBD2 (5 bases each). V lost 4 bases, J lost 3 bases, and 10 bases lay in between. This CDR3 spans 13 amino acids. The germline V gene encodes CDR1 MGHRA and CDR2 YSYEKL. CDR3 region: CASSPGQDYEQYF. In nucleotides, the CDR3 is TGCGCCAGCAGCCCGGGGCAGGACTACGAGCAGTACTTC.

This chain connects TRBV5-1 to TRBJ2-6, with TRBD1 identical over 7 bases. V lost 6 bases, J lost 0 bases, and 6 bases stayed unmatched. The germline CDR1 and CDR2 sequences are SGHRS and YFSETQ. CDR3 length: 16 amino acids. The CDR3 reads CASKTGDLSGANVLTF. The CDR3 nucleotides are TGCGCCAGCAAAACAGGGGATCTCTCTGGGGCCAACGTCCTGACTTTC.

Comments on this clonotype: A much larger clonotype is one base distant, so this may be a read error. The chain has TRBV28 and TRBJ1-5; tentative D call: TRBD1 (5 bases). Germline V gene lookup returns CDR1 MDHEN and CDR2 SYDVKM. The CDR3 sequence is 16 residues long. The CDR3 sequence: CACSRLGGGSNQPQHF. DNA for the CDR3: TGTGCCTGCAGTCGTTTGGGGGGGGGGAGCAATCAGCCCCAGCATTTT.

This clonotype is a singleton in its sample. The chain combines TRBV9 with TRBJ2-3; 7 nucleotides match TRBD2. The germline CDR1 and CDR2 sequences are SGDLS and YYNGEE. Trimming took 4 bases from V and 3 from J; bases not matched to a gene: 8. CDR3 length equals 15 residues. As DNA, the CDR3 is TGTGCCAGCAGCCCGGGAGGTGCGGGGACAGATACGCAGTATTTT. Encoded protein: CASSPGGAGTDTQYF.

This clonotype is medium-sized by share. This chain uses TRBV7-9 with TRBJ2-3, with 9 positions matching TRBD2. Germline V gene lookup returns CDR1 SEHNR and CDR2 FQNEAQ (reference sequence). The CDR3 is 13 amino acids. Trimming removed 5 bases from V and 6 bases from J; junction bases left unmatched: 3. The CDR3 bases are TGTGCCAGCAGCAATAGCGGGAGTGATACGCAGTATTTT. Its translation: CASSNSGSDTQYF.

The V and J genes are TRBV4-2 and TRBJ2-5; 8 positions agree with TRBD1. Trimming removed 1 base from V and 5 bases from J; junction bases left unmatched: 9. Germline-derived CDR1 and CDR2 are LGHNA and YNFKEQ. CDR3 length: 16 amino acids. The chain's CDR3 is CASSQVDRGAGETQYF. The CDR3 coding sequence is TGTGCCAGCAGCCAAGTCGACAGGGGTGCAGGCGAGACCCAGTACTTC.